Sequencing of this T cell receptor beta chain was carried out in a study of T cells in women clearing cervical HPV infection. At the level of the study: Case blood was drawn when the lesion was first found; control blood after infection became undetectable.

HPV was found by MY09/MY11 PCR and dot-blot genotyping. On this clone: The read stops 3 residues short of the end of the CDR3; the missing end is completed from the germline J gene.

Sequencing was performed with immunoSEQ multiplex PCR; in TCRdb, only in-frame clones are kept and a portion is missing. The sample features around 23,000 clones, with 2.7% in its top ten. Trimming removed 5 bases from V and 3 bases from J, with 17 bases in between. Germline-derived CDR1 and CDR2 are MNHEY and SMNVEV (reference sequence). The CDR3 consists of 15 residues. The receptor was derived from a woman aged 18 to 69 with a cervical HPV16 infection that either progressed to CIN3+ or cleared (not recorded which). This chain uses TRBV27 with TRBJ2-7; possibly TRBD1 for D (7 bases). Sequenced sample: blood buffy coat. This chain's CDR3 is CASSPRQGLVYEQYF. The CDR3 bases that were read are TGTGCCAGCAGTCCCCGACAGGGACTGGTCTACGAG.